The T cell receptor (beta chain) under discussion was sequenced for a study of OX40 agonist ivuxolimab in advanced cancers. Clones were read by immunoSEQ multiplex PCR, and TCRdb kept only the in-frame ones, dropping some. This sample carries roughly 35,000 clones, 70% to 85% of them seen once, and the ten largest clones take less than 2%. CDR1 and CDR2 (germline): SNHLY, FYNNEI. The V and J ends lost 6 bases and 7 bases, in that order; junction bases with no gene match: 6. The CDR3 covers 14 residues. Sequencing used CD4+ or CD8+ T cells sorted from blood, obtained in a trial of the OX40 agonist ivuxolimab. The origin of this receptor is an adult with an advanced solid tumor such as melanoma, head and neck, liver or kidney cancer. The chain links TRBV2 to TRBJ1-4; TRBD1 matches 9 bases. CDR3 coding DNA: TGTGCCAGCAGGGGGATGACAGGGGGTGAAAAACTGTTTTTT. This encodes CASRGMTGGEKLFF.